This T cell receptor beta chain emerged from a study of blood T cells in healthy people across ages. A J-beta primer mix and a sample-barcoded 5' primer were used in a second PCR of roughly 6 to 11 cycles. TCRdb passed the 5' RACE reads through MiXCR, listing each CDR3 protein once. The data contain more than 1,000,000 distinct CDR3 sequences, roughly a quarter of them singletons. The CDR3 extends over 12 amino acids. Germline CDR1 is SGHTA and CDR2 is FQGNSA. The V end was cut by 8 bases, the J end by 7 bases, with 11 bases between. The sample was also linked to a second study, of T cells of mothers and their children.

The clonotype was recovered from a girl aged 2-10 years in good health. This rearrangement joins TRBV7-2 to TRBJ1-4; D is uncertain. The sample comprised blood. CDR3 sequence: CASRRPPEKLFF. The CDR3 coding sequence is TGTGCCAGCCGTCGGCCACCTGAAAAACTGTTTTTT.